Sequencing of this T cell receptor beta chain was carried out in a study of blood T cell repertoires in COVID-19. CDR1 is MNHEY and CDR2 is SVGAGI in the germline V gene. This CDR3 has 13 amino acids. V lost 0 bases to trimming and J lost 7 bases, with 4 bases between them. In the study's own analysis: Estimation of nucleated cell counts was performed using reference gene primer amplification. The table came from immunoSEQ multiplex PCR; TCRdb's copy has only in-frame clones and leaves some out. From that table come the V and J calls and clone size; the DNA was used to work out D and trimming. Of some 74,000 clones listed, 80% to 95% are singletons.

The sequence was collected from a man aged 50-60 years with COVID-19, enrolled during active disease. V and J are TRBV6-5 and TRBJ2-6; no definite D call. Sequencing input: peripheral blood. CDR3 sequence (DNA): TGTGCCAGCAGTTACTCAACAGCCAACGTCCTGACTTTC. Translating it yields CASSYSTANVLTF.